This passage covers 15 T cell receptor beta chains from one sample sequenced in a study of blood T cell repertoires in COVID-19. Repertoires were generated with immunoSEQ multiplex PCR, while TCRdb's copy carries only in-frame clones and drops some. Of 150,000 to 170,000 clones in the sample, about 88% were seen once. The sequencing sample was made of peripheral blood. Receptors were obtained from an older woman with COVID-19, enrolled during active disease.

This chain connects TRBV4-1 to TRBJ2-3; the D is unclear. The V gene's germline CDR1 is MGHRA and CDR2 YSYEKL. Trimming pared 1 base from V and 5 bases from J, leaving 13 bases between. The CDR3 consists of 15 residues. CDR3 protein: CASSQARVNGDTQYF. The CDR3 coding sequence is TGCGCCAGCAGCCAAGCTCGGGTTAATGGAGATACGCAGTATTTT.

The chain carries TRBV27 and TRBJ1-4, with TRBD1 matching 7 bases. This CDR3 spans 14 amino acids. With V trimmed by 4 bases and J by 6 bases, 5 bases remained unmatched. Germline V CDR1 and CDR2: MNHEY, SMNVEV (reference sequence). CDR3 residues: CASSYRGAYEKLFF. For the CDR3, the DNA is TGTGCCAGCAGTTACAGGGGTGCCTATGAAAAACTGTTTTTT.

As for this clone: The sample has other DNA sequences that encode this CDR3 too. The chain recombines TRBV4-1 with TRBJ1-1; D gene ambiguous. Per germline, CDR1 MGHRA and CDR2 YSYEKL. CDR3 size: 13 residues. Trimming removed 0 bases from V and 3 bases from J, with 5 bases in between. The CDR3 loop reads CASSQDPDTEAFF. CDR3 in DNA: TGCGCCAGCAGCCAAGATCCAGACACTGAAGCTTTCTTT.

This clone was observed a few times. The rearrangement joins TRBV7-6 to TRBJ1-3; D is uncertain. With 0 bases removed from V and 0 bases from J, the gap between germline ends came to 9 bases. The CDR3 is made up of 16 amino acids. Germline CDR1 and CDR2: SGHVS and FNYEAQ. The CDR3 region has the DNA TGTGCCAGCAGCTTAGCGGAGGGCCTCTCTGGAAACACCATATATTTT. Amino acid sequence: CASSLAEGLSGNTIYF.

V gene TRBV29-1 combines with J gene TRBJ1-2; no definite D call. V gave up 4 bases and J gave up 0 bases, with 12 bases separating them. Germline V gives CDR1 SQVTM, CDR2 ANQGSEA. The CDR3 extends over 14 amino acids. Here the CDR3 reads CSVGGRVPNYGYTF. DNA of the CDR3: TGCAGCGTTGGCGGGAGGGTTCCTAACTATGGCTACACCTTC.

The rearrangement joins TRBV7-9 to TRBJ2-2; 7 nucleotides agree with TRBD1. Germline V gives CDR1 SEHNR, CDR2 FQNEAQ (reference sequence). This CDR3 is 18 amino acids long. V trimming: 3 bases; J trimming: 7 bases; junction bases outside the gene matches: 17. CDR3 sequence: CASSFSDRVGSGRGELFF. Here the CDR3 DNA reads TGTGCCAGCAGCTTCTCCGACAGGGTAGGATCTGGTCGCGGGGAGCTGTTTTTT.

V is TRBV18 and J is TRBJ1-2; 8 bases are a match to TRBD1. With V trimmed by 6 bases and J by 8 bases, 11 bases remained unmatched. CDR1 and CDR2 from the germline V gene are KGHSH and LQKENI. The CDR3 sequence is 14 residues long. CDR3 loop: CASSHKDRDSGYTF. The CDR3 DNA reads TGTGCCAGCTCCCACAAGGACAGGGATTCCGGCTACACCTTC.

The V call is TRBV7-9, the J call TRBJ1-1; the D is unclear. From germline, CDR1 is SEHNR and CDR2 FQNEAQ (reference sequence). With 3 bases removed from V and 0 bases from J, the gap between germline ends came to 17 bases. This CDR3 has 17 residues. Here the CDR3 DNA reads TGTGCCAGCAGCTTCGGGGATCCCGGACGGATGAACACTGAAGCTTTCTTT. Translation: CASSFGDPGRMNTEAFF.

V is TRBV7-4 and J is TRBJ1-5; 10 bases line up with TRBD1. CDR1 SGHVT and CDR2 SQSDAQ come from the germline V gene. The CDR3 spans 16 residues. V trimming: 5 bases; J trimming: 6 bases; junction bases outside the gene matches: 10. DNA of the CDR3: TGTGCCAGCAGCCCAACCGGGACAGGGGTGGGTCAGCCCCAGCATTTT. Its protein is CASSPTGTGVGQPQHF. Filled out from reference TRBV7-4 and TRBJ1-5, the complete variable domain reads GAGVSQSPRYKVAKRGRDVALRCDSISGHVTLYWYRQTLGQGSEVLTYSQSDAQRDKSGRPSGRFSAERPERSVSTLKIQRTEQGDSAVYLCASSPTGTGVGQPQHFGDGTRLSIL.

The chain links TRBV19 to TRBJ1-5, with a tentative D call TRBD1 (5 bases). Germline V lookup: CDR1 LNHDA, CDR2 SQIVND (reference sequence). V was shortened by 7 bases and J by 5 bases, with 9 bases between the two germline ends. The CDR3 extends over 12 amino acids. CDR3 bases: TGTGCCAGTAATCGGGACTATCAGCCCCAGCATTTT. As protein: CASNRDYQPQHF.

This clone occurred once. V is TRBV19 and J is TRBJ2-2; 13 positions match TRBD2. The CDR3 has 17 amino acids. Germline V gene sequence: CDR1 LNHDA, CDR2 SQIVND (reference sequence). V shed 2 bases, J shed 6 bases, and the junction held 6 bases outside the gene matches. CDR3 sequence reads: CASSIRGLAGDPGELFF. The CDR3 DNA reads TGTGCCAGTAGTATACGAGGACTAGCGGGAGACCCCGGGGAGCTGTTTTTT.

The chain couples TRBV10-3 to TRBJ1-2, with 9 bases fitting TRBD1. Germline V gene lookup returns CDR1 ENHRY and CDR2 SYGVKD. Unmatched junction bases numbered 4, after V lost 11 bases and J lost 9 bases. There are 10 residues in the CDR3. This CDR3 reads CALGQGSYTF. CDR3 nucleotide sequence: TGTGCCTTAGGACAGGGGAGCTACACCTTC.

There are many counts of this clone. This sequence joins TRBV10-1 and TRBJ2-5; 10 nucleotides match TRBD2. J gave up 4 bases and V 6 bases, and 2 bases lay outside the gene matches. There are 13 residues in the CDR3. Germline V gene lookup returns CDR1 WNHNN and CDR2 SYGVQD (reference sequence). CDR3 DNA: TGCGCCAGCAGCCGGACTAGCGGAGAGACCCAGTACTTC. This translates into CASSRTSGETQYF.

The V call is TRBV19, the J call TRBJ1-2, with D possibly TRBD1 on 6 matching bases. CDR3 length: 13 residues. Germline V gives CDR1 LNHDA, CDR2 SQIVND (reference sequence). Trimming cost V 5 bases and J 3 bases, with 10 bases left between them. CDR3 in amino acids: CASSQGWDYGYTF. The DNA of the CDR3 is TGTGCCAGTAGTCAGGGGTGGGACTATGGCTACACCTTC.

V and J are TRBV18 and TRBJ1-5, with TRBD1 matching 9 bases. The trim removed 3 bases at V and 8 bases at J, leaving 5 bases unmatched. The CDR3 is 14 residues long. CDR1 KGHSH and CDR2 LQKENI come from the germline V gene. The CDR3 nucleotides are TGTGCCAGCTCACCGGACAGGGGCGGGGAGCCCCAGCATTTT. It translates to CASSPDRGGEPQHF.